This T cell receptor (beta chain) was obtained from a study of response to subunit inactivated influenza vaccine. Study-wide results and caveats: Each seasonal influenza vaccination recruits few new T cells, the authors suggested.

Notes on this clonotype: What it binds is not known.

Trimming took 4 bases from V and 4 from J, leaving 4 bases between them. The CDR3 is made up of 11 amino acids. Germline CDR1 and CDR2: SQVTM and ANQGSEA. TCRdb used MiXCR to reprocess the RT-PCR reads, holding one entry per CDR3 protein. This repertoire shows about 580,000 distinct CDR3 sequences, about 14% found once; its top ten account for 11%. This specimen was PBMCs from blood, taken 11 to 12 days after vaccination. This rearrangement joins TRBV29-1 to TRBJ1-4; D gene uncertain. The sequence derives from a man in his forties or fifties who received an inactivated influenza vaccine. The CDR3 loop reads CSVGVNEKLFF. The CDR3 nucleotides are TGCAGCGTTGGGGTTAATGAAAAACTGTTTTTT.